This passage covers 26 T cell receptor beta chains from one sample sequenced in a study of tumor-infiltrating lymphocytes in primary liver carcinoma (dated by TCRdb to the late 2010s). Sequenced using an Illumina HiSeq 2500. Starting from 450 to 500 ng total RNA, TCRbeta-specific cDNA was produced by reverse transcription with a constant-region primer and ProtoScript II reverse transcriptase. TCRbeta libraries were built with three nested multiplex PCR rounds, a slightly modified ARM-PCR procedure. Each of the first two PCR rounds ran for about 11 cycles using multiplex TRBV1-TRBV30 forward primers together with a Cbeta reverse primer. The public reads were reanalyzed by TCRdb: fastp trimming at Q25, MiXCR alignment, in-frame beta chains only. Each entry is one CDR3 protein sequence, shown with its most common DNA and genes. This sample lists approximately 88,000 distinct CDR3 sequences; about 70% were detected once. The top ten constitute around 27% of the sample.

Without any cell sorting, total RNA and DNA were co-extracted from roughly 20-30 mg of bulk tissue using the AllPrep DNA/RNA mini kit. The sample consisted of tumor-adjacent normal liver tissue. Every receptor here comes from a man between 40 and 49 years old with primary liver carcinoma and hepatitis B virus infection.

About this clonotype itself: A much larger clone differs from this one at a single base, so this may be a read error. This sequence joins TRBV6-2 or TRBV6-3 and TRBJ2-3; 7 nucleotides align to TRBD1. Germline V gene data show CDR1 as MNHEY and CDR2 as SVGEGT. The CDR3 is made up of 15 amino acids. The CDR3 loop is CASKARQGGGDTEYF. In nucleotides, the CDR3 is TGTGCCAGCAAGGCGAGACAGGGTGGAGGAGATACGGAGTATTTT.

With respect to this clonotype: A read error may produce the germline difference seen at one junction end. V is TRBV11-2 and J is TRBJ2-1; maybe TRBD2 (6 bases). Germline V gene sequence: CDR1 SGHAT, CDR2 FQNNGV. The CDR3 length is 15 residues. The CDR3 region is CVSSRVSGSYNEQFF. CDR3 bases: TGTGTCAGCAGTCGGGTTAGCGGATCCTACAATGAGCAATTCTTC.

With regard to this clonotype: A read error is likely, as this CDR3 ends without the conserved phenylalanine or tryptophan. The V and J genes are TRBV11-1 and TRBJ2-1, with no clear D. The CDR3 sequence is 13 residues long. The germline CDR1 and CDR2 sequences are SGHAT and FQDESV (reference sequence). The CDR3 protein is CASSLGRVNEQFL. The CDR3 DNA reads TGTGCCAGCAGCTTAGGCCGGGTAAATGAACAGTTCCTC.

This clonotype was found once. At one end the junction does not follow the germline gene, possibly because of a read error. The V call is TRBV4-1, the J call TRBJ2-1; D possibly corresponds to TRBD1 (6 bases). The germline gives CDR1 MGHRA, CDR2 YSYEKL. The length of the CDR3 is 15 residues. The DNA for the CDR3 is TGTGCCAGCAGCCAAGTTTCTAGTAGCTCAGGGGAGCATTTCTTC. Its translation is CASSQVSSSSGEHFF.

Of note for this clonotype: The junction shows a germline mismatch at one end, possibly a read error. V and J are TRBV7-8 and TRBJ2-2, with D hard to call. Germline CDR1 reads SGHVS; CDR2 reads FQNEAQ. The CDR3 sequence is 14 residues long. The CDR3 is CVSSLTPNTRELFF. CDR3 in DNA: TGTGTCAGCAGCTTAACTCCAAACACCAGGGAGCTGTTTTTT.

The chain links TRBV29-1 to TRBJ2-7; D gene unclear. Per germline, CDR1 SQVTM and CDR2 ANQGSEA. CDR3 size: 16 residues. CDR3 protein: CSLEDQEASPSYEQYV. Written as DNA, the CDR3 is TGTAGCCTTGAAGATCAAGAGGCCTCCCCTTCCTACGAGCAGTACGTC.

The V call is TRBV11-2, the J call TRBJ2-1; D possibly corresponds to TRBD1 (6 bases). V shed 7 bases and J shed 7 bases, with 20 bases lying between them. Germline V gives CDR1 SGHAT, CDR2 FQNNGV. The CDR3 covers 15 residues. The CDR3 DNA sequence: TGTGCCAGCAACCCCGAGAGGGGGAGCGCTAATGAGCAGTTCTTC. This sequence encodes CASNPERGSANEQFF.

Regarding this clonotype: A much bigger clone sits one base away, suggesting this may be a read error. The chain employs TRBV7-9 and TRBJ2-1; D is undetermined. The CDR3 runs 16 residues. The ends were cut back, 4 bases at V and 7 bases at J, with 20 bases in the middle. Per the germline V gene, CDR1 is SEHNR and CDR2 is FQNEAQ (reference sequence). The DNA of the CDR3 is TGTGCCAGCAGCTCGACCGCCGGCCCCGGGCTGAATGAGCAGTTCTTC. This gives the protein CASSSTAGPGLNEQFF.

This clonotype was observed a single time. At one end, the junction sequence differs from germline, possibly due to a read error. This sequence joins TRBV11-3 and TRBJ2-1, with TRBD1 as a possible D gene (5 bases). This CDR3 spans 14 amino acids. The germline V gene encodes CDR1 SGHNT and CDR2 YENEEA. This chain's CDR3 is CASSLAGQGNEQFF. CDR3 coding DNA: TGTGCCAGCAGCTTAGCTGGGCAGGGTAATGAACAGTTCTTC.

The CDR3 sequence: CASSLRGLAGVKTGELFF. Here the CDR3 DNA reads TGTGCCAGCAGCCTCCGGGGACTAGCAGGAGTGAAGACCGGGGAGCTGTTTTTT. The chain is built from TRBV11-2 and TRBJ2-2; TRBD2 agrees at 9 bases. CDR1 is SGHAT, CDR2 FQNNGV, per germline. V lost 5 bases and J lost 5; bases outside the gene matches: 15. The CDR3 consists of 18 residues.

CDR3 in amino acids: CASSFTCVTHGYTF. As DNA, the CDR3 is TGTGCCAGCAGCTTTACATGCGTTACCCATGGCTACACCTTC. The chain employs TRBV11-2 and TRBJ1-2, with no clear D. The CDR3 covers 14 residues. V was pared by 3 bases and J by 6 bases, with 14 bases between. Germline V gives CDR1 SGHAT, CDR2 FQNNGV.

To note about this clonotype: The junction shows a germline mismatch at one end, possibly a read error. The V call is TRBV10-3, the J call TRBJ2-1; D uncertain. CDR1 and CDR2 (germline): ENHRY, SYGVKD. CDR3 size: 12 residues. The CDR3 sequence: CGISDGGNEQLF. The CDR3 DNA follows: TGTGGCATCAGTGATGGTGGGAATGAGCAGCTCTTC.

A remark on this clonotype: Germline is not matched at one junction end, which may reflect a read error. The gene calls are TRBV7-8 and TRBJ2-3; 12 bases are a match to TRBD2. CDR1 SGHVS and CDR2 FQNEAQ come from the germline V gene. The CDR3 is made up of 17 amino acids. CDR3 protein: CANSLALAGGPHDTQYF. The CDR3 bases are TGTGCCAACAGCTTAGCCCTAGCGGGAGGGCCACATGATACACAGTATTTT.

In the case of this clonotype: One junction end disagrees with the germline gene, perhaps due to a read error. The rearrangement joins TRBV28 to TRBJ1-2, with 9 bases fitting TRBD1. The CDR3 consists of 14 residues. The V gene's germline CDR1 is MDHEN and CDR2 SYDVKM. Here the CDR3 reads CASTLPDRGNGYTF. As DNA, the CDR3 is TGTGCCAGCACTTTACCCGACAGGGGGAATGGCTACACCTTC.

V usage is TRBV6-1 and J usage is TRBJ1-5; 8 nucleotides align to TRBD1. The V segment lost 1 base and the J segment 5 bases; nucleotides outside the gene matches: 7. The germline gives CDR1 MNHNS, CDR2 SASEGT. The CDR3 totals 16 residues. CDR3 protein: CASSEVDRVQDQPQHF. The DNA of the CDR3 is TGTGCCAGCAGTGAAGTGGACAGGGTACAAGATCAGCCCCAGCATTTT.

The chain is built from TRBV5-1 and TRBJ2-7; 11 bases are a match to TRBD1. The V and J ends lost 4 bases and 3 bases, in that order; junction bases with no gene match: 12. Per germline, CDR1 SGHRS and CDR2 YFSETQ. The CDR3 runs to 17 residues. Written as DNA, the CDR3 is TGCGCCAGCAGCCTTGGACAGGGGGCTCTCCCGGTCTACGAGCAGTACTTC. Translated: CASSLGQGALPVYEQYF. Combining the CDR3 with reference TRBV5-1 and TRBJ2-7 gives the whole variable domain KAGVTQTPRYLIKTRGQQVTLSCSPISGHRSVSWYQQTPGQGLQFLFEYFSETQRNKGNFPGRFSGRQFSNSRSEMNVSTLELGDSALYLCASSLGQGALPVYEQYFGPGTRLTVT.

The CDR3 sequence is CASSRDSKRETQYF. CDR3 DNA: TGTGCCAGCAGTCGCGACTCGAAACGGGAGACCCAGTACTTC. J is TRBJ2-5 and V is TRBV28; no clear D gene. The germline V gene encodes CDR1 MDHEN and CDR2 SYDVKM. Trimming pared 5 bases from V and 5 bases from J, leaving 15 bases between. The CDR3 covers 14 residues.

The sample holds many counts of this clonotype. The chain links TRBV7-8 to TRBJ2-1, with 7 bases lining up with TRBD2. V dropped 5 bases and J dropped 5; count of bases not matched to a gene: 15. In germline, CDR1 is SGHVS, CDR2 FQNEAQ. The CDR3 extends over 17 amino acids. The CDR3 region has the DNA TGTGCCAGCAGCCCCGGGAGGTCGAAAGGGAAGAACAATGAGCAGTTCTTC. Translating gives CASSPGRSKGKNNEQFF.

This chain joins TRBV16 and TRBJ2-2; D could derive from TRBD1 or TRBD2 (5 bases each). The CDR3 contains 16 residues. Trimming left V 0 bases short and J 16 bases short, with 24 bases between. The germline V gene has CDR1 KGHSY and CDR2 FQNENV. DNA of the CDR3: TGTGCCAGCAGCCAATCAGGGTTGGCGAACACCGGGGACCCGTTTTTT. Its translation: CASSQSGLANTGDPFF.

The V call is TRBV11-2, the J call TRBJ2-7; no definite D call. V was clipped by 4 bases and J by 0 bases, with 10 bases between them. This CDR3 contains 14 residues. Per germline, CDR1 SGHAT and CDR2 FQNNGV. The CDR3 sequence: CASSCERSSYEQYF. CDR3 in DNA: TGTGCCAGCAGCTGTGAGAGGAGCTCCTACGAGCAGTACTTC.

This clonotype was recorded only once. A single base separates this from a much larger clone, so it may be a read error. The chain uses TRBV12-5 and TRBJ1-1; 9 bases agree with TRBD1. This CDR3 comprises 19 residues. Germline assignment: CDR1 LGHNT and CDR2 FRNRAP. Here the CDR3 DNA reads TGTGCTAGTGATTTGGTAGTCGGGACAGGGTGGGGTGAGGACACTGAAGCTTTCTTT. Its translation is CASDLVVGTGWGEDTEAFF.

The chain links TRBV6-1 to TRBJ2-1; D possibly corresponds to TRBD1 (5 bases). V was pared by 11 bases and J by 8 bases, with 22 bases between. Germline assignment: CDR1 MNHNS and CDR2 SASEGT. The CDR3 is 14 residues long. CDR3 bases: TGTGCCGGCAATGAATGGCAAGGGGTGGATGAGCAGTTCTTC. It codes for CAGNEWQGVDEQFF.

This clonotype came up once. One end of the junction does not line up with germline, which may come from a read error. The V and J genes are TRBV6-1 and TRBJ2-7, with D unclear. From germline, CDR1 is MNHNS and CDR2 SASEGT. The CDR3 has 15 amino acids. The CDR3 bases are TGTGCCAGCAGTGGCGATCTCTTAATCTCCTACGAGCTGTACTTC. Its translation is CASSGDLLISYELYF.

This clonotype was found a few times. The chain uses TRBV6-1 and TRBJ1-1; maybe TRBD1 (5 bases). Germline V gene data show CDR1 as MNHNS and CDR2 as SASEGT. The V and J ends lost 9 bases and 6 bases respectively, with 17 bases between them. There are 13 residues in the CDR3. In nucleotides, the CDR3 is TGTGCCAGTACGGTGGGGGTTTACTCTGAAGCTTTCTTT. It translates to CASTVGVYSEAFF.

Comment on this clonotype: This clone may be a read error of a much larger clone one base away. The rearrangement links TRBV12-3 or TRBV12-4 to TRBJ1-2; D is unclear. The V and J ends lost 7 bases and 8 bases respectively, with 20 bases between them. The CDR3 spans 14 residues. CDR3 sequence reads: CASTGMAGGCGYTF. DNA for the CDR3: TGTGCCAGCACCGGGATGGCGGGAGGATGCGGCTACACCTTC.

The chain links TRBV28 to TRBJ2-4; no definite D call. Trimming pared 8 bases from V and 3 bases from J, leaving 11 bases between. CDR3 size: 13 residues. Germline assignment: CDR1 MDHEN and CDR2 SYDVKM. CDR3 nucleotide sequence: TGTGCCAGCCTCGGACCTGGCAAAAACATTCAGTACTTC. Its translation: CASLGPGKNIQYF.